What follows are 28 T cell receptor beta chains derived from one specimen sequenced in a study of beta chain features in type 1 diabetes. Findings and limits, study-wide: TCRB CDR3s from Type 1 diabetes patients were moderately but significantly shorter in all four CD4+ subsets.

Expressed TCRB transcripts were sequenced after all isolated RNA was converted to cDNA. Method: immunoSEQ multiplex PCR; TCRdb's copy keeps in-frame clones and lacks some. The sample contains around 150,000 clones, 10% to 13% of which appear only once. The antigens for these receptors are not known. Source material: central memory CD4+ T cells from blood. These receptors came from a man aged 30 to 39 with type 1 diabetes.

This clone was seen only a few times. The V gene is TRBV7-9, the J gene TRBJ1-5; maybe TRBD1 (6 bases). CDR1 and CDR2 from the germline V gene are SEHNR and FQNEAQ (reference sequence). CDR3 length: 15 residues. Trimming took 3 bases from V and 0 from J, leaving 9 bases between them. The CDR3 DNA reads TGTGCCAGCAGCTTTGGACAGTTTAGCAATCAGCCCCAGCATTTT. Its translation: CASSFGQFSNQPQHF.

This clone was picked up a small number of times. This chain links TRBV5-6 with TRBJ2-3, with 7 bases lining up with TRBD2. CDR1 is SGHDT and CDR2 is YYEEEE in the germline V gene. With 6 bases clipped from V and 2 bases from J, the junction kept 9 bases outside the gene matches. The CDR3 runs to 15 residues. CDR3 sequence reads: CASTNLGGFTDTQYF. CDR3 nucleotide sequence: TGTGCCAGCACCAACCTGGGGGGGTTCACAGATACGCAGTATTTT.

For the CDR3, the DNA is TGTGCCAGCAGTTTACGAGACGGGGAGCTGTTTTTT. Protein sequence: CASSLRDGELFF. The V and J genes are TRBV7-3 and TRBJ2-2; D uncertain. CDR3 length: 12 residues. Germline-derived CDR1 and CDR2 are SGHTA and FQGTGA. Between the trimmed V and J ends, which lost 6 bases and 7 bases, there was a span of 9 bases.

The chain recombines TRBV15 with TRBJ1-2; no clear D gene. CDR3 length: 14 amino acids. Trimming cost V 2 bases and J 2 bases, with 9 bases left between them. The V gene's germline CDR1 is LNHNV and CDR2 YYDKDF (reference sequence). The CDR3 region is CATSRQTGNYGYTF. DNA of the CDR3: TGTGCCACCAGCAGACAGACTGGAAACTATGGCTACACCTTC.

This clone turned up a few times. The chain recombines TRBV7-9 with TRBJ2-7, with TRBD1 as a possible D gene (6 bases). Deletions cut 5 bases from V and 3 bases from J, with 14 bases between. CDR1 and CDR2 (germline): SEHNR, FQNEAQ (reference sequence). The CDR3 runs 14 residues. Here the CDR3 reads CASSDSTGLYEQYF. CDR3 bases: TGTGCCAGCAGCGATTCGACAGGCCTCTACGAGCAGTACTTC.

This clone was detected a few times. The chain employs TRBV10-3 and TRBJ1-5; 7 bases are shared with TRBD1. CDR3 size: 14 residues. Losses at the gene ends were 10 bases for V and 2 bases for J; bases not matched to a gene: 8. The germline V gene has CDR1 ENHRY and CDR2 SYGVKD. The DNA of the CDR3 is TGTGCCACGATACAGGGGATCGGCAATCAGCCCCAGCATTTT. Translated, it gives CATIQGIGNQPQHF.

The rearrangement uses TRBV7-3 and TRBJ2-3, with 9 positions matching TRBD1. Trimming at V came to 4 bases and at J to 4 bases, leaving 9 bases not matched to a gene. Germline CDR1 reads SGHTA; CDR2 reads FQGTGA. This CDR3 is built from 16 residues. CDR3 nucleotides: TGTGCCAGCAGCTCCTTCCCGGGACAGGGAGCAGATACGCAGTATTTT. Protein product: CASSSFPGQGADTQYF.

V is TRBV28 and J is TRBJ2-5; 7 nucleotides line up with TRBD1. The V segment lost 6 bases and the J segment 3 bases; nucleotides outside the gene matches: 7. The CDR3 runs 14 residues. The germline V gene has CDR1 MDHEN and CDR2 SYDVKM. The CDR3 DNA is TGTGCCAGCAGCCCGGGACAGATAGAAGAGACCCAGTACTTC. Encoded protein: CASSPGQIEETQYF.

The chain carries TRBV7-9 and TRBJ2-5; 11 nucleotides align to TRBD2. The last part of the DNA fits TRBJ2-7 better; the J call may be wrong. Germline values: CDR1 SEHNR, CDR2 FQNEAQ (reference sequence). There are 14 residues in the CDR3. The CDR3 sequence is CASSSSGLAGEQYF. The CDR3 nucleotides read TGTGCCAGCAGCTCGTCTGGACTAGCGGGCGAGCAGTACTTC.

V and J are TRBV30 and TRBJ2-7, with 7 nucleotides matching TRBD1. CDR3 length: 13 amino acids. CDR1 and CDR2 from the germline V gene are GTSNPN and SVGIG (reference sequence). V gave up 1 base and J gave up 3 bases; unmatched junction bases: 3. CDR3 loop: CAWSGDRYYEQYF. The DNA of the CDR3 is TGTGCCTGGAGTGGGGACAGATACTACGAGCAGTACTTC. Full variable domain (remainder filled in from reference TRBV30 and TRBJ2-7): SQTIHQWPATLVQPVGSPLSLECTVEGTSNPNLYWYRQAAGRGLQLLFYSVGIGQISSEVPQNLSASRPQDRQFILSSKKLLLSDSGFYLCAWSGDRYYEQYFGPGTRLTVT.

There are a few counts of this clone. The chain combines TRBV19 with TRBJ2-3; 8 bases are a match to TRBD1. CDR3 size: 15 residues. V shed 6 bases and J 1 base; nucleotides not matched to a gene: 6. Germline loops: CDR1 LNHDA, CDR2 SQIVND (reference sequence). This CDR3 reads CASSVQGAGTDTQYF. The CDR3 DNA sequence: TGTGCCAGTAGCGTTCAGGGGGCCGGCACAGATACGCAGTATTTT.

V and J are TRBV19 and TRBJ1-5; possibly TRBD1 for D (6 bases). Germline values: CDR1 LNHDA, CDR2 SQIVND (reference sequence). Trimming cost V 8 bases and J 4 bases, with 15 bases left between them. CDR3 length: 14 residues. CDR3 bases: TGTGCCAGTTTACGGGCAGGGGATAATCAGCCCCAGCATTTT. It yields the protein CASLRAGDNQPQHF.

The genes are TRBV2 and TRBJ2-5; 11 positions match TRBD1. The J call is doubtful: the DNA matches TRBJ2-7 better. Germline V gives CDR1 SNHLY, CDR2 FYNNEI. The CDR3 sequence is 14 residues long. CDR3 DNA: TGTGCCAGCAGTGGGGACAGGGGGTCCTACGAGCAGTACTTC. This codes for CASSGDRGSYEQYF.

This clone was recorded a few times. The rearrangement links TRBV19 to TRBJ1-1, with 10 bases identical to TRBD1. The CDR3 extends over 14 amino acids. V was clipped by 9 bases and J by 8 bases; unmatched bases: 12. From germline, CDR1 is LNHDA and CDR2 SQIVND (reference sequence). The CDR3 coding sequence is TGTGCCAGCGCACCGGGACAGGGGATGCGGGAAGCTTTCTTT. Its protein product is CASAPGQGMREAFF.

This clone was found a few times. Here the CDR3 reads CSVLPGLAGEETQYF. The CDR3 region has the DNA TGCAGCGTCCTCCCTGGGCTAGCGGGGGAAGAGACCCAGTACTTC. The rearrangement joins TRBV29-1 to TRBJ2-5, with 10 positions matching TRBD2. V gave up 6 bases and J gave up 3 bases; unmatched junction bases: 10. The CDR3 runs to 15 residues. Germline CDR1 reads SQVTM; CDR2 reads ANQGSEA. Full variable domain (missing parts from reference TRBV29-1 and TRBJ2-5): SAVISQKPSRDICQRGTSLTIQCQVDSQVTMMFWYRQQPGQSLTLIATANQGSEATYESGFVIDKFPISRPNLTFSTLTVSNMSPEDSSIYLCSVLPGLAGEETQYFGPGTRLLVL.

The chain combines TRBV19 with TRBJ2-3, with 7 bases fitting TRBD2. CDR3 size: 17 residues. J gave up 1 base and V 7 bases, and 14 bases lay outside the gene matches. The germline CDR1 and CDR2 sequences are LNHDA and SQIVND (reference sequence). CDR3 protein: CASTVSGRRLGTDTQYF. CDR3 nucleotide sequence: TGTGCCAGTACGGTCTCCGGGAGGCGCCTCGGCACAGATACGCAGTATTTT.

This clone showed up just a few times. Other DNA sequences in the same sample also yield this CDR3. V gene TRBV13 combines with J gene TRBJ2-7; 12 nucleotides agree with TRBD2. The CDR3 sequence is 15 residues long. The germline CDR1 and CDR2 sequences are PRHDT and FYEKMQ (reference sequence). V shed 2 bases and J 2 bases; nucleotides not matched to a gene: 1. CDR3 DNA: TGTGCCAGCAGCTTACGACTAGCGGGGGCCTACGAGCAGTACTTC. Amino acid sequence: CASSLRLAGAYEQYF.

This rearrangement joins TRBV7-2 to TRBJ2-1; 9 bases line up with TRBD1. V dropped 3 bases and J dropped 10; count of bases not matched to a gene: 13. CDR3 size: 16 residues. Germline-derived CDR1 and CDR2 are SGHTA and FQGNSA. CDR3 nucleotides: TGTGCCAGCAGCTTCGACCCCTACAGGGGGCGCGGGGAGCAGTTCTTC. This gives the protein CASSFDPYRGRGEQFF. The whole variable domain, remainder taken from reference TRBV7-2 and TRBJ2-1, is GAGVSQSPSNKVTEKGKDVELRCDPISGHTALYWYRQSLGQGLEFLIYFQGNSAPDKSGLPSDRFSAERTGGSVSTLTIQRTQQEDSAVYLCASSFDPYRGRGEQFFGPGTRLTVL.

The chain joins TRBV4-2 to TRBJ2-3, with 10 bases lining up with TRBD2. This CDR3 comprises 15 residues. Looked up from germline, CDR1 is LGHNA and CDR2 is YNFKEQ. V lost 1 base, J lost 7 bases, and 5 bases stayed unmatched. The CDR3 loop is CASSQVAAGGYTQYF. CDR3 in DNA: TGTGCCAGCAGCCAAGTAGCAGCGGGAGGGTATACGCAGTATTTT.

In this sample, this clone turned up a few times. The V gene is TRBV9, the J gene TRBJ2-3, with 9 bases aligning to TRBD2. The CDR3 is made up of 15 amino acids. Germline V gives CDR1 SGDLS, CDR2 YYNGEE. The J segment lost 4 bases and the V segment lost 2 bases, leaving 5 bases of the junction unmatched. This CDR3 is CASSVDGGRADTQYF. CDR3 nucleotide sequence: TGTGCCAGCAGCGTCGACGGCGGGAGGGCAGATACGCAGTATTTT.

In its sample, this clone was seen a few times. J is TRBJ1-5 and V is TRBV9, with 10 bases fitting TRBD1. This CDR3 comprises 13 residues. Per the germline V gene, CDR1 is SGDLS and CDR2 is YYNGEE. With 5 bases clipped from V and 7 bases from J, the junction kept 3 bases outside the gene matches. The DNA of the CDR3 is TGTGCCAGCAGTGGGACAGGGGACCAGCCCCAGCATTTT. Encoded protein: CASSGTGDQPQHF.

There are a few counts of this clone. This rearrangement joins TRBV7-2 to TRBJ2-2; 9 bases are shared with TRBD1. Germline V gives CDR1 SGHTA, CDR2 FQGNSA. The ends lost 5 bases at V and 5 bases at J; junction bases unmatched: 6. The CDR3 is made up of 15 amino acids. CDR3 region: CASSPGQGGTGELFF. The CDR3 bases are TGTGCCAGCAGCCCGGGACAGGGCGGTACCGGGGAGCTGTTTTTT.

The sample holds a few counts of this clone. The chain recombines TRBV11-2 with TRBJ2-4; no clear D gene. Trimming took off 1 base at V and 0 bases at J, with 4 bases between the two ends. The CDR3 has 14 amino acids. The germline V gene encodes CDR1 SGHAT and CDR2 FQNNGV. CDR3 residues: CASSLAVAKNIQYF. The DNA for the CDR3 is TGTGCCAGCAGCTTAGCAGTAGCCAAAAACATTCAGTACTTC.

This clone was observed a few times. The same CDR3 arises from other DNA sequences in this sample as well. The chain combines TRBV28 with TRBJ1-5; TRBD1 matches at 10 bases. The CDR3 spans 13 residues. Germline V gene sequence: CDR1 MDHEN, CDR2 SYDVKM. V was clipped by 5 bases and J by 9 bases; unmatched bases: 4. CDR3 nucleotide sequence: TGTGCCAGCAGTCGACAGGGGGCTGGGCCCCAGCATTTT. As protein: CASSRQGAGPQHF. The full variable domain, completed using reference TRBV28 and TRBJ1-5, is DVKVTQSSRYLVKRTGEKVFLECVQDMDHENMFWYRQDPGLGLRLIYFSYDVKMKEKGDIPEGYSVSREKKERFSLILESASTNQTSMYLCASSRQGAGPQHFGDGTRLSIL.

In DNA form, the CDR3 reads TGTGCCAGCAGTCCCCCCGGGACAGGGTTCCACGAGCAGTACTTC. Its protein product is CASSPPGTGFHEQYF. The chain joins TRBV28 to TRBJ2-7; 9 bases match TRBD1. The V and J ends lost 5 bases and 5 bases, in that order; junction bases with no gene match: 10. The CDR3 runs to 15 residues. Germline V gene data show CDR1 as MDHEN and CDR2 as SYDVKM.

The chain employs TRBV7-2 and TRBJ2-3; 9 bases agree with TRBD2. Germline V gives CDR1 SGHTA, CDR2 FQGNSA. The CDR3 is 16 amino acids. Trimming at V came to 2 bases and at J to 2 bases, leaving 5 bases not matched to a gene. CDR3 region: CASSLNLAGITDTQYF. The CDR3 DNA sequence: TGTGCCAGCAGCTTAAACCTAGCGGGAATCACAGATACGCAGTATTTT.

This clone was counted a few times. The rearrangement uses TRBV5-8 and TRBJ1-3, with TRBD1 matching over 9 bases. After removal of 7 bases from V and 2 bases from J, the junction contained 13 bases not matched to a gene. The CDR3 contains 17 residues. Germline V gene data show CDR1 as SGHTS and CDR2 as YDEGEE. This CDR3 reads CASGGRGQGRTGNTIYF. The CDR3 nucleotides are TGTGCCAGCGGCGGCCGAGGACAGGGGAGAACTGGAAACACCATATATTTT.

The gene calls are TRBV18 and TRBJ1-2; D remains unclear. Trimming stripped 5 bases from V and 7 bases from J, with 11 bases between. This CDR3 has 12 amino acids. Germline V lookup: CDR1 KGHSH, CDR2 LQKENI. The CDR3 protein is CASSEGRAGYTF. The CDR3 DNA reads as TGTGCCAGCTCAGAAGGGCGGGCTGGCTACACCTTC. The full variable domain, in which reference TRBV18 and TRBJ1-2 provide the parts outside the CDR3, is NAGVMQNPRHLVRRRGQEARLRCSPMKGHSHVYWYRQLPEEGLKFMVYLQKENIIDESGMPKERFSAEFPKEGPSILRIQQVVRGDSAAYFCASSEGRAGYTFGSGTRLTVV.